This TCR beta chain emerged from a study of shared clonotypes between healthy human individuals. TCRdb's table, derived via immunoSEQ multiplex PCR, lists solely in-frame clones and lacks some. The sample holds 2.5 million or so clones, just over 90% seen once. V lost 5 bases to trimming and J lost 3 bases, with 14 bases between them. Germline V lookup: CDR1 ENHRY, CDR2 SYGVKD. The CDR3 sequence is 14 residues long. The clonotype originates from a man aged 18 to 29 in good health. This chain joins TRBV10-3 and TRBJ2-7; D possibly matches TRBD1 or TRBD2 (5 bases each). The sample taken for sequencing was naive CD4+ T cells sorted from blood. The subset is: CD45RA+ positively selected. For the CDR3, the DNA is TGTGCCATCAGTATCGGGACCTATTACTACGAGCAGTACTTC. Residues: CAISIGTYYYEQYF.